This entry lists 14 T cell receptor beta chains sequenced from one sample in a study of STAT5B mutations in CD4+ large granular lymphocyte leukemia (dated by TCRdb to 2022 to 2024). The protocol used for the library was the immunoSEQ multiplex PCR assay. Entries here come from immuneACCESS through TCRdb and include only in-frame sequences with V and J called. Some clones fail to appear in such tables; in the studies checked, an unresolved V gene covers under half of the shortfall, and the cause of the remainder is unknown. The sample profile shows more than 25,000 clones; about three quarters of them were found once. The ten most abundant clones make up around 1% of the sample. Sequenced: CD4+ T cells from blood buffy coats. Receptors originate from a human donor in good health.

V usage is TRBV14 and J usage is TRBJ1-6; D ambiguous. V shed 1 base and J shed 9 bases, with 7 bases lying between them. Germline V gives CDR1 SGHDN, CDR2 FVKESK. The CDR3 sequence is 13 residues long. CDR3 coding DNA: TGTGCCAGCAGCCAAGTTGAGAGTTCACCCCTCCACTTT. Translation gives CASSQVESSPLHF.

The rearrangement links TRBV4-1 to TRBJ2-7; D remains unclear. CDR1 is MGHRA and CDR2 is YSYEKL in the germline V gene. V was clipped by 3 bases and J by 3 bases, with 12 bases between them. There are 14 residues in the CDR3. CDR3 protein: CASSQGLGGYEQYF. CDR3 DNA: TGCGCCAGCAGCCAGGGGTTGGGCGGCTACGAGCAGTACTTC.

This chain connects TRBV5-1 to TRBJ2-3; the D is unclear. Germline V gene lookup returns CDR1 SGHRS and CDR2 YFSETQ. The CDR3 has 14 residues. V lost 5 bases and J lost 1, with 11 bases in between. The CDR3 DNA sequence: TGCGCCAGCAGGCGTTTGGATGGCACAGATACGCAGTATTTT. It codes for CASRRLDGTDTQYF. The full variable domain, in which reference TRBV5-1 and TRBJ2-3 provide the parts outside the CDR3, is KAGVTQTPRYLIKTRGQQVTLSCSPISGHRSVSWYQQTPGQGLQFLFEYFSETQRNKGNFPGRFSGRQFSNSRSEMNVSTLELGDSALYLCASRRLDGTDTQYFGPGTRLTVL.

CDR3 loop: CASRLAGDKDTQYF. In DNA form, the CDR3 reads TGTGCCAGTAGACTAGCCGGAGATAAAGATACGCAGTATTTT. V gene TRBV28 combines with J gene TRBJ2-3, with TRBD2 matching 7 bases. The CDR3 is 14 amino acids. Germline CDR1 is MDHEN and CDR2 is SYDVKM. Trimming at V came to 9 bases and at J to 5 bases, leaving 11 bases not matched to a gene.

This clone has just a few counts. The chain joins TRBV2 to TRBJ2-5; 9 bases fit TRBD1. The CDR3 has 14 residues. V dropped 8 bases and J dropped 10; count of bases not matched to a gene: 14. Looked up from germline, CDR1 is SNHLY and CDR2 is FYNNEI. The CDR3 loop reads CASGGTGSLLDQYF. In DNA, the CDR3 is TGTGCCAGCGGAGGGACAGGGTCCCTTCTCGACCAGTACTTC. Drawing the rest from reference TRBV2 and TRBJ2-5, the complete variable domain is EPEVTQTPSHQVTQMGQEVILRCVPISNHLYFYWYRQILGQKVEFLVSFYNNEISEKSEIFDDQFSVERPDGSNFTLKIRSTKLEDSAMYFCASGGTGSLLDQYFGPGTRLLVL.

V usage is TRBV2 and J usage is TRBJ2-4, with 8 bases fitting TRBD1. Germline loops: CDR1 SNHLY, CDR2 FYNNEI. V shed 2 bases, J shed 9 bases, and the junction held 12 bases outside the gene matches. The CDR3 has 16 residues. CDR3 residues: CASSEILGQAGGIQYF. The CDR3 coding sequence is TGTGCCAGCAGTGAAATCCTGGGACAGGCGGGCGGCATTCAGTACTTC.

This clone was seen a handful of times. The rearrangement uses TRBV19 and TRBJ1-2, with D unclear. CDR3 size: 14 residues. The V and J ends lost 3 bases and 7 bases respectively, with 15 bases between them. Germline V CDR1 and CDR2: LNHDA, SQIVND (reference sequence). The DNA for the CDR3 is TGTGCCAGTAGTATGTCCACCGCTGAATCTGGCTACACCTTC. It yields the protein CASSMSTAESGYTF. Variable domain in full (rest from reference TRBV19 and TRBJ1-2): DGGITQSPKYLFRKEGQNVTLSCEQNLNHDAMYWYRQDPGQGLRLIYYSQIVNDFQKGDIAEGYSVSREKKESFPLTVTSAQKNPTAFYLCASSMSTAESGYTFGSGTRLTVV.

The V gene is TRBV9, the J gene TRBJ1-3; no clear D gene. The CDR3 loop spans 14 amino acids. Trimming removed 0 bases at V and 0 bases at J, with 4 bases between. The V gene's germline CDR1 is SGDLS and CDR2 YYNGEE. CDR3 bases: TGTGCCAGCAGCGTAGCGTCCTCTGGAAACACCATATATTTT. This sequence encodes CASSVASSGNTIYF.

This clone has a handful of counts. V gene TRBV7-9 combines with J gene TRBJ2-2; possibly TRBD1 for D (6 bases). V lost 4 bases and J lost 7, with 16 bases in between. The CDR3 consists of 15 residues. Per the germline V gene, CDR1 is SEHNR and CDR2 is FQNEAQ (reference sequence). The CDR3 reads CASSSFDGQIGELFF. DNA for the CDR3: TGTGCCAGCAGCTCTTTCGACGGACAGATCGGGGAGCTGTTTTTT.

The chain uses TRBV5-1 and TRBJ2-7; D is ambiguous. There are 14 residues in the CDR3. V lost 4 bases to trimming and J lost 0 bases, with 11 bases between them. The germline gives CDR1 SGHRS, CDR2 YFSETQ. The DNA of the CDR3 is TGCGCCAGCAGCCCCACAGCCGGCTCCTACGAGCAGTACTTC. Its translation: CASSPTAGSYEQYF.

V and J are TRBV15 and TRBJ2-1; D is possibly TRBD1 or TRBD2 (6 bases each). This CDR3 contains 15 residues. Trimming stripped 7 bases from V and 9 bases from J, with 22 bases between. The V gene's germline CDR1 is LNHNV and CDR2 YYDKDF (reference sequence). CDR3 DNA: TGTGCCACCAACGGGGGCGAGGAGTGGAACGGTGAGCAGTTCTTC. Translated: CATNGGEEWNGEQFF.

The rearrangement links TRBV9 to TRBJ2-2, with TRBD1 matching over 9 bases. The CDR3 is 15 residues long. The V gene's germline CDR1 is SGDLS and CDR2 YYNGEE. J lost 5 bases, V lost 4 bases, and 6 bases had no gene match. The CDR3 spells CASSLRTGVTGELFF. The CDR3 bases are TGTGCCAGCAGCCTTCGGACAGGGGTAACCGGGGAGCTGTTTTTT.

The chain carries TRBV19 and TRBJ2-5, with D perhaps matching TRBD2 (6 bases). From germline, CDR1 is LNHDA and CDR2 SQIVND (reference sequence). The CDR3 loop spans 16 amino acids. V lost 5 bases and J 5 bases, leaving 21 bases between the germline ends. CDR3 bases: TGTGCCAGTAGTCAAATCTACCGGGGACTGGGGGAGACCCAGTACTTC. It translates to CASSQIYRGLGETQYF.

Comments on this clone: A junction end diverges from the germline sequence, so it may reflect a read error. This chain uses TRBV5-6 with TRBJ2-1; D possibly corresponds to TRBD2 (6 bases). The CDR3 runs 16 residues. CDR1 and CDR2 (germline): SGHDT, YYEEEE. CDR3 coding DNA: TGTGCCAACAGCTTGGTGACCGGGAGCTCCTACAATGAGCAGTTCTTC. It codes for CANSLVTGSSYNEQFF.